Listed below are T cell receptor beta chains from one sample, sequenced in a study of blood T cell repertoires in COVID-19. Assay: immunoSEQ multiplex PCR; the TCRdb copy retains only in-frame clones and omits some. The table has 490,000 or so clones, around 85% seen once; the top ten hold roughly 8%. The sequencing sample was made of PBMCs or T cells enriched from blood (not recorded which). The origin of the receptors is a woman aged 60-75 years who had recovered from COVID-19. CDR3s include the opening cysteine and the closing phenylalanine or tryptophan. Clone size is stated in some rows and not others, as once, few, many or a class when expanded.

CDR3aa | v_gene | abundance | j_gene
CATSVTPNEQFF | TRBV24-1 | . | TRBJ2-1
CASSSNRGPTGELFF | TRBV5-1 | . | TRBJ2-2
CASSSRQGLGSYEQYF | TRBV5-1 | . | TRBJ2-7
CAAQDSPLHF | TRBV24-1 | few | TRBJ1-6
CASSPRLGLNTEAFF | TRBV9 | . | TRBJ1-1
CASSPQGTGWGANVLTF | TRBV18 | . | TRBJ2-6
CSVAGPGQNQPQHF | TRBV29-1 | . | TRBJ1-5
CASRREDHGLFF | TRBV2 | . | TRBJ1-4
CASRLGGPVAEAFF | TRBV7-2 | . | TRBJ1-1
CASSPVAGGSEQFF | TRBV18 | . | TRBJ2-1
CASSLGTGRPYSPLHF | TRBV7-9 | . | TRBJ1-6
CASTFRTDRLDEKLFF | TRBV11-2 | . | TRBJ1-4
CASSLVLIGQVRRNTIYF | TRBV11-2 | . | TRBJ1-3
CASSPGQASEAFF | TRBV28 | . | TRBJ1-1
CASSDRTGPGIQYF | TRBV2 | . | TRBJ2-4
CASSRGQPGKLFF | TRBV5-1 | . | TRBJ1-4
CASSLYRGLNEQFF | TRBV5-1 | . | TRBJ2-1
CASSKALRTGGSNQPQHF | TRBV21-1 | . | TRBJ1-5
CASSPPGGYGYTF | TRBV9 | . | TRBJ1-2
CASSWAETNYGYTF | TRBV5-1 | . | TRBJ1-2
CATSWGSGNTIYF | TRBV2 | . | TRBJ1-3
CASGIQGGGEQYF | TRBV5-5 | . | TRBJ2-7
CASSSRIAGKTYNEQFF | TRBV13 | . | TRBJ2-1
CASRTGEKAEAFF | TRBV6-4 | once | TRBJ1-1
CASSSTGLNYGYTF | TRBV7-9 | . | TRBJ1-2
CASSPRVQEFGEQFF | TRBV18 | . | TRBJ2-1
CSASRDRGINTIYF | TRBV20-1 | . | TRBJ1-3
CASSFVGAADTQYF | TRBV5-4 | . | TRBJ2-3
CASSRGQGTEAFF | TRBV11-2 | . | TRBJ1-1
CASSGTPSTDTQYF | TRBV19 | . | TRBJ2-3
CASSPDRTNTIYF | TRBV3-1/TRBV3-2 | few | TRBJ1-3
CASSEWETEAFF | TRBV2 | . | TRBJ1-1
CASSSEVPSTDTQYF | TRBV5-1 | . | TRBJ2-3
CASSSGLAGGQETQYF | TRBV7-2 | once | TRBJ2-5
CASSVDLDFYGYTF | TRBV9 | . | TRBJ1-2
CASSLMSGNTIYF | TRBV3-1/TRBV3-2 | few | TRBJ1-3
CASRTTAGNTIYF | TRBV7-8 | . | TRBJ1-3
CASSSPGGRSTEAFF | TRBV6-5 | . | TRBJ1-1
CASSPVGGNTEAFF | TRBV28 | . | TRBJ1-1
CASSEGPKTLTGELFF | TRBV2 | . | TRBJ2-2
CASSLGRGQLNQPQHF | TRBV7-9 | few | TRBJ1-5
CASSLDSNGANYGYTF | TRBV5-4 | . | TRBJ1-2
CASSLDPQGANEKLFF | TRBV5-1 | . | TRBJ1-4